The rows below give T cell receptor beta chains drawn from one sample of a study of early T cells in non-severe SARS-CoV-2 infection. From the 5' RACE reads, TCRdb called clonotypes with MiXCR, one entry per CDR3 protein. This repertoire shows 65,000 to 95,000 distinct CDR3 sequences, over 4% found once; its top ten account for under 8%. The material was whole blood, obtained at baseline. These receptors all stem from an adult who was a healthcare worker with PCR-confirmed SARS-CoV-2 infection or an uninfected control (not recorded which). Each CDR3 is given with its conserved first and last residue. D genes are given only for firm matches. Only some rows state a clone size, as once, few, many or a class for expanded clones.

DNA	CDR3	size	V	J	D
TGTGCCAGTTCCACGGGACTAGCGGGCAAGATGAGGAATGAGCAGTTCTTC	CASSTGLAGKMRNEQFF	-	TRBV19	TRBJ2-1	TRBD2
TGTGCCAGCAGCTTGGGGCCTCAGCCCCAGCATTTT	CASSLGPQPQHF	few	TRBV7-2	TRBJ1-5	-
TGTGCCAGCGGGAAAAGTCGGGGCACTGAAGCTTTCTTT	CASGKSRGTEAFF	many	TRBV7-6	TRBJ1-1	-
TGCAGTGCTAGAAGGACAGGGAAGAACACTGAAGCTTTCTTT	CSARRTGKNTEAFF	many	TRBV20-1	TRBJ1-1	TRBD1
TGTGCCAGCGCTGGGCCCTACGAGCAGTACTTC	CASAGPYEQYF	many	TRBV11-2	TRBJ2-7	-
TGTGCCAGCAGTGAAATACGGACAATTAACTATGGCTACACCTTC	CASSEIRTINYGYTF	many	TRBV2	TRBJ1-2	-
TGTGCCTGGAGTCTGCGGGATACGCAGTATTTT	CAWSLRDTQYF	-	TRBV30	TRBJ2-3	-
TGCGCCAGCAGGAAGGGACAGGGCCCCTACGAGCAGTACTTC	CASRKGQGPYEQYF	many	TRBV10-1	TRBJ2-7	TRBD1
TGTGCCAGCAGCCACCGAGACAGGGCCGATCAAGAGACCCAGTACTTC	CASSHRDRADQETQYF	many	TRBV3-1	TRBJ2-5	TRBD1
TGTGCCAGCAGCCCGAAGACGCTAGCGGGAGGGAAAAAGTACAATGAGCAGTTCTTC	CASSPKTLAGGKKYNEQFF	many	TRBV11-1	TRBJ2-1	TRBD2
TGTGCCAGCAACCAGGGGGGGTGGACTAGCGGGAGTTCCTCCGGGGAGCTGTTTTTT	CASNQGGWTSGSSSGELFF	few	TRBV6-5	TRBJ2-2	TRBD2
TGTGCCAGCAGCTACGGGGGTCTCTATGGCTACACCTTC	CASSYGGLYGYTF	many	TRBV7-2	TRBJ1-2	-
TGTGCCAGCAGCTCCGATCCTCAGGCTTCCAATTCACCCCTCCACTTT	CASSSDPQASNSPLHF	many	TRBV27	TRBJ1-6	-
TGTGCCAGCAGTGGGCGGACTAGCCCCCACGAGCAGTACTTC	CASSGRTSPHEQYF	many	TRBV6-1	TRBJ2-7	TRBD2
TGTGCCAGTAGTACAGGGACTAGCGGGTACAATGAGCAGTTCTTC	CASSTGTSGYNEQFF	-	TRBV19	TRBJ2-1	TRBD2
TGCGCCAGCAGCCAAGATCTCAGGGGGCTCGCCTACGAGCAGTACTTC	CASSQDLRGLAYEQYF	many	TRBV4-1	TRBJ2-7	TRBD1
TGCGCCAGCAGCCAACAAACTAGCGACTACACAGATACGCAGTATTTT	CASSQQTSDYTDTQYF	-	TRBV4-1	TRBJ2-3	TRBD2
TGTGCCAGCAGCTTGTGGGGAGGGGGAGTCACCCAGTACTTC	CASSLWGGGVTQYF	few	TRBV5-4	TRBJ2-5	-
TGCAGTGCTAGAGATGAGGGGGGCCACGGCTACGAGCAGTACTTC	CSARDEGGHGYEQYF	-	TRBV20-1	TRBJ2-7	-
TGTGCCAGCAGCCCTTCAGGGAGGTATTCAGGCTACACCTTC	CASSPSGRYSGYTF	many	TRBV12-3/TRBV12-4	TRBJ1-2	-
TGTGCCAGCAGTGAAGGGTCAGGGTTCGGGGGGGAGACCCAGTACTTC	CASSEGSGFGGETQYF	-	TRBV25-1	TRBJ2-5	TRBD2
TGTGCCAGCAGCTTGGACAGGGGACACACTGAAGCTTTCTTT	CASSLDRGHTEAFF	many	TRBV6-6	TRBJ1-1	TRBD1
TGTGCCAGCAGTGCAGTATACGAGCAGTACTTC	CASSAVYEQYF	many	TRBV6-6	TRBJ2-7	-
TGCAGTGCTAGCGCGGGTTACACCGGGGAGCTGTTTTTT	CSASAGYTGELFF	-	TRBV20-1	TRBJ2-2	-
TGTGCCAGCAGTTTTGAGAGGGGGGACTACGAGCAGTACTTC	CASSFERGDYEQYF	many	TRBV27	TRBJ2-7	-
TGCAGTGCTAGAGGCCCTAGCGGGAGGGACAATGAGCAGTTCTTC	CSARGPSGRDNEQFF	many	TRBV20-1	TRBJ2-1	TRBD2
TGTGCCAGCAGCTTAGGTGCCTTAGGCTCGCAGTTCTTC	CASSLGALGSQFF	few	TRBV13	TRBJ2-1	-
TGTGCCAGCAGCTTAGCGGGGCGTATGACAGATACGCAGTATTTT	CASSLAGRMTDTQYF	many	TRBV7-9	TRBJ2-3	-
TGTGCCAGCAGAGCAGGGGCCCACTCTGGGGCCAACGTCCTGACTTTC	CASRAGAHSGANVLTF	-	TRBV28	TRBJ2-6	-
TGTGCCAGCAGCCCTAGCGGGGGGTACAATGAGCAGTTCTTC	CASSPSGGYNEQFF	-	TRBV6-1	TRBJ2-1	TRBD2
TGTGCCAGCAGCTTAGAGACGCACGCGAAAGCAGATACGCAGTATTTT	CASSLETHAKADTQYF	-	TRBV7-6	TRBJ2-3	-
TGTGCCAGCAGACCCAGGTCCCGCGGGAATGAGCAGTTCTTC	CASRPRSRGNEQFF	many	TRBV6-5	TRBJ2-1	-
TGCGCCAGCAGCTCCTTGCAGGGTACTGAAGCTTTCTTT	CASSSLQGTEAFF	many	TRBV5-1	TRBJ1-1	-
TGTGCCAGCAGCTTAGATACGGGAGGACCCTACAATGAGCAGTTCTTC	CASSLDTGGPYNEQFF	few	TRBV7-2	TRBJ2-1	TRBD2
TGTGCCAGCAGCCACAGGGTGAAGGGCACTGAAGCTTTCTTT	CASSHRVKGTEAFF	many	TRBV12-3/TRBV12-4	TRBJ1-1	-
TGTGCCAGCAGCCCTCCTAGGACAGTTCTTCACTATGGCTACACCTTC	CASSPPRTVLHYGYTF	-	TRBV11-3	TRBJ1-2	-
TGTGCCAGTAGTATAGGGCGGACCGAGCAGTACTTC	CASSIGRTEQYF	-	TRBV19	TRBJ2-7	-
TGTGCCAGCATTGACCCGATGGGGGTACGAGATGGCTACACCTTC	CASIDPMGVRDGYTF	few	TRBV2	TRBJ1-2	-
TGCAGTGCCCGACTAGCGCTCGATACGCAGTATTTT	CSARLALDTQYF	many	TRBV20-1	TRBJ2-3	TRBD2
TGTGCCAGCACTCAAGAGGCCCAAGGCTACACCTTC	CASTQEAQGYTF	many	TRBV6-2/TRBV6-3	TRBJ1-2	-
TGTGCCAGCAGCTTAGCCGGACTAGCGGGAGCTGGGGCCAACGTCCTGACTTTC	CASSLAGLAGAGANVLTF	many	TRBV7-8	TRBJ2-6	TRBD2
TGTGCCAGCAGCCTTGGGACTAGCGCTAGCACAGATACGCAGTATTTT	CASSLGTSASTDTQYF	-	TRBV11-2	TRBJ2-3	TRBD2
TGTGCCAGCAGTGAGGGCCGGGACAGGGGGCGCGGAGATACGCAGTATTTT	CASSEGRDRGRGDTQYF	many	TRBV6-1	TRBJ2-3	TRBD1
TGTGCCAGCAGCTCCCAGCGCAAGACCCAGTACTTC	CASSSQRKTQYF	-	TRBV5-4	TRBJ2-5	-
TGTGCCAGCAAGACAGGCACAAGTCTCGGGACTGAAGCTTTCTTT	CASKTGTSLGTEAFF	-	TRBV6-5	TRBJ1-1	-